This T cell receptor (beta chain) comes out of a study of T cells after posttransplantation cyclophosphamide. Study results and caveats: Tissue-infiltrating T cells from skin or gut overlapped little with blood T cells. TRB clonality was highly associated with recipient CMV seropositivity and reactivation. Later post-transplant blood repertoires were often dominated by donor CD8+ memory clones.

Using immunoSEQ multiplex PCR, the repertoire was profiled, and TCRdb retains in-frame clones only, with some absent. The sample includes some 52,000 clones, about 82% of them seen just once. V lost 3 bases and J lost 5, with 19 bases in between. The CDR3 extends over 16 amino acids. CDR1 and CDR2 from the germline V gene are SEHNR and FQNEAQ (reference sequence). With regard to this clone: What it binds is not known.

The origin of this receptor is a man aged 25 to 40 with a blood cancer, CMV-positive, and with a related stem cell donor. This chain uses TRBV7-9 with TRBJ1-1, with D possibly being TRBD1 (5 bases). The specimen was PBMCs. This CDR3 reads CASSFPRRDPGTEAFF. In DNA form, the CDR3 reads TGTGCCAGCAGCTTCCCCCGGAGGGACCCTGGGACTGAAGCTTTCTTT.